These 30 T cell receptor beta chains were all obtained from the same sample, sequenced in a study of ipilimumab plus nivolumab after autologous stem cell transplantation. The repertoire was sequenced with immunoSEQ multiplex PCR; TCRdb's copy has only in-frame clones and lacks some. The profile shows tens of thousands of clones, almost 95% of them singletons. The input for sequencing was PBMCs, taken in a trial of ipilimumab plus nivolumab as post-transplant consolidation. These receptors came from a male donor with multiple myeloma.

The chain links TRBV27 to TRBJ2-2; D is perhaps TRBD1 (6 bases). Germline V gene data show CDR1 as MNHEY and CDR2 as SMNVEV (reference sequence). V was cut by 6 bases and J by 13 bases, with 15 bases left in between. The CDR3 spans 12 residues. CDR3 sequence (DNA): TGTGCCAGCAGGACAGGTTTCCAGGCGCTGTTTTTT. It codes for CASRTGFQALFF.

The chain combines TRBV7-2 with TRBJ1-1; D unresolved. CDR1 and CDR2 (germline): SGHTA, FQGNSA. V was pared by 3 bases and J by 0 bases, with 8 bases between. The length of the CDR3 is 14 residues. The CDR3 spells CASSFGMMNTEAFF. CDR3 in DNA: TGTGCCAGCAGCTTCGGGATGATGAACACTGAAGCTTTCTTT.

This chain joins TRBV4-2 and TRBJ1-4; a possible D gene is TRBD1 (5 bases). V was clipped by 2 bases and J by 5 bases, with 9 bases between them. The length of the CDR3 is 14 residues. Germline loops: CDR1 LGHNA, CDR2 YNFKEQ. CDR3 residues: CASSQQGGNEKLFF. The CDR3 DNA sequence: TGTGCCAGCAGCCAACAGGGAGGGAATGAAAAACTGTTTTTT.

The genes are TRBV27 and TRBJ2-4; no clear D. The CDR3 contains 13 residues. V was clipped by 0 bases and J by 7 bases, with 7 bases between them. Germline CDR1 reads MNHEY; CDR2 reads SMNVEV (reference sequence). This CDR3 reads CASSLSFGNIQYF. The CDR3 region has the DNA TGTGCCAGCAGTTTATCGTTTGGCAACATTCAGTACTTC.

The chain links TRBV10-1 to TRBJ2-5; TRBD1 matches at 8 bases. This CDR3 is 15 amino acids long. Germline CDR1 and CDR2: WNHNN and SYGVQD (reference sequence). V gave up 9 bases and J gave up 2 bases; unmatched junction bases: 11. CDR3 nucleotides: TGCGCCAGTTATTTCGACAGGGGCCATCAAGAGACCCAGTACTTC. Its translation: CASYFDRGHQETQYF.

The gene calls are TRBV7-3 and TRBJ2-3, with D perhaps matching TRBD1 or TRBD2 (6 bases each). CDR3 length: 15 amino acids. Trimming removed 5 bases at V and 2 bases at J, with 14 bases between. Germline V gives CDR1 SGHTA, CDR2 FQGTGA. The CDR3 reads CASSPTGGYTDTQYF. The CDR3 bases are TGTGCCAGCAGCCCGACAGGAGGGTACACAGATACGCAGTATTTT.

This clone occurred once. The V call is TRBV30, the J call TRBJ1-4; D not certain. The CDR3 totals 14 residues. Trimming took off 2 bases at V and 4 bases at J, with 11 bases between the two ends. Germline V lookup: CDR1 GTSNPN, CDR2 SVGIG (reference sequence). The DNA for the CDR3 is TGTGCCTGGAGTAGAGTGCGAAGTAATGAAAAACTGTTTTTT. It codes for CAWSRVRSNEKLFF.

The rearrangement links TRBV11-2 to TRBJ2-5, with 8 nucleotides matching TRBD2. The CDR3 sequence is 17 residues long. Losses at the gene ends were 0 bases for V and 4 bases for J; bases not matched to a gene: 10. Germline lookup yields CDR1 SGHAT and CDR2 FQNNGV. This chain's CDR3 is CASSLEPPGGGRETQYF. For the CDR3, the DNA is TGTGCCAGCAGCTTAGAGCCCCCCGGGGGGGGCAGAGAGACCCAGTACTTC.

This rearrangement joins TRBV2 to TRBJ2-3; 7 nucleotides match TRBD2. The CDR3 extends over 15 amino acids. Germline V CDR1 and CDR2: SNHLY, FYNNEI. Trimming at V came to 7 bases and at J to 5 bases, leaving 12 bases not matched to a gene. CDR3: CASNQRGWAEDTQYF. The CDR3 DNA reads as TGTGCCAGCAACCAGCGGGGTTGGGCGGAAGATACGCAGTATTTT.

The V gene is TRBV4-1, the J gene TRBJ1-1; tentatively, D is TRBD1 (5 bases). The V and J ends lost 4 bases and 1 base respectively, with 25 bases between them. This CDR3 contains 19 residues. The germline V gene encodes CDR1 MGHRA and CDR2 YSYEKL. The CDR3 region is CASSRRLQALAEKNTEAFF. CDR3 sequence (DNA): TGCGCCAGCAGCCGACGACTACAGGCCCTCGCCGAGAAGAACACTGAAGCTTTCTTT.

The CDR3 loop is CASSSPDRNIQYF. The CDR3 DNA reads as TGTGCCAGCAGTTCCCCGGACAGAAACATTCAGTACTTC. This chain connects TRBV6-5 to TRBJ2-4; D might be TRBD1 (6 bases). This CDR3 has 13 residues. Trimming pared 4 bases from V and 6 bases from J, leaving 10 bases between. Germline V gives CDR1 MNHEY, CDR2 SVGAGI.

This chain joins TRBV7-9 and TRBJ1-3; TRBD1 might be the D (5 bases). This CDR3 is 16 amino acids long. Trimming removed 1 base from V and 2 bases from J, with 12 bases in between. CDR1 is SEHNR and CDR2 is FQNEAQ in the germline V gene (reference sequence). The CDR3 DNA follows: TGTGCCAGCAGCTTAGACCAGGGATCGGCTGGAAACACCATATATTTT. It codes for CASSLDQGSAGNTIYF. Drawing the rest from reference TRBV7-9 and TRBJ1-3, the complete variable domain is DTGVSQNPRHKITKRGQNVTFRCDPISEHNRLYWYRQTLGQGPEFLTYFQNEAQLEKSRLLSDRFSAERPKGSFSTLEIQRTEQGDSAMYLCASSLDQGSAGNTIYFGEGSWLTVV.

The chain links TRBV5-1 to TRBJ2-1; D ambiguous. The CDR3 has 14 residues. V was cut by 4 bases and J by 2 bases, with 10 bases left in between. CDR1 and CDR2 from the germline V gene are SGHRS and YFSETQ. The CDR3 DNA is TGCGCCAGCAGCGTACAACAAGCCTACAATGAGCAGTTCTTC. This sequence encodes CASSVQQAYNEQFF.

This chain connects TRBV6-5 to TRBJ1-1; D gene uncertain. Germline CDR1 MNHEY, CDR2 SVGAGI. The CDR3 length is 15 residues. Trimming cost V 0 bases and J 3 bases, with 11 bases left between them. The CDR3 DNA reads as TGTGCCAGCAGTTACTCCGGGAGTAGGGACACTGAAGCTTTCTTT. As protein: CASSYSGSRDTEAFF.

The chain is built from TRBV5-1 and TRBJ2-7; 9 bases map to TRBD2. This CDR3 comprises 15 residues. Germline V gene lookup returns CDR1 SGHRS and CDR2 YFSETQ. J gave up 7 bases and V 3 bases, and 11 bases lay outside the gene matches. The CDR3 loop reads CASSWATGGGGEQYF. CDR3 in DNA: TGCGCCAGCAGCTGGGCGACTGGCGGGGGGGGAGAGCAGTACTTC. The complete variable domain, with remaining parts taken from reference TRBV5-1 and TRBJ2-7, reads KAGVTQTPRYLIKTRGQQVTLSCSPISGHRSVSWYQQTPGQGLQFLFEYFSETQRNKGNFPGRFSGRQFSNSRSEMNVSTLELGDSALYLCASSWATGGGGEQYFGPGTRLTVT.

The chain has TRBV7-6 and TRBJ2-1, with 7 bases that match TRBD2. The CDR3 spans 11 residues. V dropped 5 bases and J dropped 16; count of bases not matched to a gene: 8. Germline lookup yields CDR1 SGHVS and CDR2 FNYEAQ. The CDR3 loop reads CASSKRDFLFF. For the CDR3, the DNA is TGTGCCAGCAGCAAGCGGGACTTCCTATTCTTC. The whole variable domain, remainder taken from reference TRBV7-6 and TRBJ2-1, is GAGVSQSPRYKVTKRGQDVALRCDPISGHVSLYWYRQALGQGPEFLTYFNYEAQQDKSGLPNDRFSAERPEGSISTLTIQRTEQRDSAMYRCASSKRDFLFFGPGTRLTVL.

The chain is built from TRBV28 and TRBJ2-2; 8 nucleotides line up with TRBD1. This CDR3 region has 16 residues. After removal of 2 bases from V and 4 bases from J, the junction contained 6 bases not matched to a gene. In germline, CDR1 is MDHEN, CDR2 SYDVKM. The CDR3 sequence is CASSLGQGASTGELFF. The CDR3 DNA sequence: TGTGCCAGCAGTTTAGGGCAGGGGGCGAGCACCGGGGAGCTGTTTTTT.

The V gene is TRBV19, the J gene TRBJ2-7; 7 bases are a match to TRBD1. Trimming removed 4 bases from V and 5 bases from J; junction bases left unmatched: 8. CDR1 and CDR2 from the germline V gene are LNHDA and SQIVND (reference sequence). The CDR3 is 14 residues long. CDR3 protein: CASSTLRQGHEQYF. CDR3 DNA: TGTGCCAGTAGTACTCTAAGACAGGGCCACGAGCAGTACTTC.

The V and J genes are TRBV7-2 and TRBJ2-7, with D perhaps TRBD1 (6 bases). Trimming stripped 5 bases from V and 3 bases from J, with 11 bases between. The germline gives CDR1 SGHTA, CDR2 FQGNSA. The CDR3 extends over 13 amino acids. CDR3 bases: TGTGCCAGCAGCCGAACAGGGTTCTACGAGCAGTACTTC. Protein sequence: CASSRTGFYEQYF.

The V call is TRBV7-9, the J call TRBJ1-4; tentatively, D is TRBD1 (6 bases). The CDR3 spans 15 residues. Trimming shortened V by 4 bases and J by 3 bases, and 12 bases separated the two germline ends. Germline CDR1 SEHNR, CDR2 FQNEAQ (reference sequence). CDR3 nucleotide sequence: TGTGCCAGCAGCTCAGGGGAGATAGCTAATGAAAAACTGTTTTTT. It is translated as CASSSGEIANEKLFF.

The rearrangement uses TRBV6-6 and TRBJ2-7; TRBD1 might be the D (5 bases). Trimming removed 1 base from V and 4 bases from J, with 11 bases in between. The germline V gene has CDR1 MNHNY and CDR2 SVGAGI (reference sequence). This CDR3 has 14 amino acids. CDR3 protein: CASSYYDSRYEQYF. CDR3 sequence (DNA): TGTGCCAGCAGTTACTACGACAGTAGGTACGAGCAGTACTTC.

The chain recombines TRBV27 with TRBJ1-6; possible D gene TRBD1, 5 bases. Trimming removed 9 bases at V and 10 bases at J, with 22 bases between. The CDR3 sequence is 15 residues long. Germline V gives CDR1 MNHEY, CDR2 SMNVEV (reference sequence). The CDR3 DNA follows: TGTGCCAGTGGGTCTGGGGATGGGGGGTGGTCACCCCTCCACTTT. Its translation: CASGSGDGGWSPLHF.

The chain has TRBV21-1 and TRBJ2-3; the DNA was not used to check the table's D call, TRBD2. TRBV21-1 represents a pseudogene. The CDR3 is 20 residues long. CDR3 nucleotide sequence: TGTGCCAGCAGCAAAGTGAGGGGCGCTAGCGGGGTCCCTAGCACAGATACGCAGTATTTT. This encodes CASSKVRGASGVPSTDTQYF.

The chain recombines TRBV19 with TRBJ2-2; TRBD2 is a possible D gene (5 bases). The V gene lost 5 bases and the J gene lost 5 bases, with 15 bases spanning the gap. CDR3 length equals 15 residues. Germline V lookup: CDR1 LNHDA, CDR2 SQIVND (reference sequence). The CDR3 nucleotides are TGTGCCAGTAGTGTGCGGCGGGTTGCTACCGGGGAGCTGTTTTTT. Protein: CASSVRRVATGELFF. Drawing the rest from reference TRBV19 and TRBJ2-2, the complete variable domain is DGGITQSPKYLFRKEGQNVTLSCEQNLNHDAMYWYRQDPGQGLRLIYYSQIVNDFQKGDIAEGYSVSREKKESFPLTVTSAQKNPTAFYLCASSVRRVATGELFFGEGSRLTVL.

The chain employs TRBV19 and TRBJ2-2; D ambiguous. CDR3 length: 15 amino acids. Germline V gives CDR1 LNHDA, CDR2 SQIVND (reference sequence). Trimming cost V 8 bases and J 1 base, with 14 bases left between them. CDR3 DNA: TGTGCCAGTTCGGTGGCAGGTTTGAACACCGGGGAGCTGTTTTTT. Translation gives CASSVAGLNTGELFF. The entire variable domain, with the rest obtained from reference TRBV19 and TRBJ2-2, is as follows: DGGITQSPKYLFRKEGQNVTLSCEQNLNHDAMYWYRQDPGQGLRLIYYSQIVNDFQKGDIAEGYSVSREKKESFPLTVTSAQKNPTAFYLCASSVAGLNTGELFFGEGSRLTVL.

This chain uses TRBV12-2 with TRBJ1-3; TRBD1 is the table's D call and was not checked against the DNA. TRBV12-2 is designated a pseudogene. The CDR3 length is 18 residues. The CDR3 DNA sequence: TGTGCAAGTCGCCCCCCACAGGGACGATATTTCTCTGGAAACACCATATATTTT. Its protein is CASRPPQGRYFSGNTIYF.

This chain links TRBV6-5 with TRBJ2-5, with 10 bases identical to TRBD2. Germline trimming cut 6 bases from V and 5 bases from J; bases unmatched to any gene: 3. Looked up from germline, CDR1 is MNHEY and CDR2 is SVGAGI. This CDR3 has 13 residues. The CDR3 coding sequence is TGTGCCAGCAGGGTAGCGGGGGGTGAGACCCAGTACTTC. As protein: CASRVAGGETQYF.

The rearrangement uses TRBV27 and TRBJ2-7; TRBD2 matches 14 bases. The CDR3 extends over 19 amino acids. V was pared by 0 bases and J by 1 base, with 8 bases of the junction left unmatched. The V gene's germline CDR1 is MNHEY and CDR2 SMNVEV (reference sequence). CDR3 region: CASSLSIGTSGGFSYEQYF. As DNA, the CDR3 is TGTGCCAGCAGTTTATCGATTGGGACTAGCGGGGGTTTTTCCTACGAGCAGTACTTC.

The chain carries TRBV6-5 and TRBJ1-1; no clear D gene. Germline V gives CDR1 MNHEY, CDR2 SVGAGI. V lost 5 bases and J 0 bases, leaving 10 bases between the germline ends. The CDR3 runs 14 residues. This CDR3 is CASSPAYMNTEAFF. The CDR3 nucleotides are TGTGCCAGCAGTCCGGCCTACATGAACACTGAAGCTTTCTTT.

This clone was detected only once. This chain connects TRBV19 to TRBJ1-5; TRBD1 matches at 9 bases. V lost 3 bases to trimming and J lost 4 bases; unmatched junction nucleotides: 10. This CDR3 comprises 17 residues. Germline CDR1 LNHDA, CDR2 SQIVND (reference sequence). CDR3 DNA: TGTGCCAGTAGTATGGCTGGGACAGGGAGTGGTAATCAGCCCCAGCATTTT. This codes for CASSMAGTGSGNQPQHF. Drawing the rest from reference TRBV19 and TRBJ1-5, the complete variable domain is DGGITQSPKYLFRKEGQNVTLSCEQNLNHDAMYWYRQDPGQGLRLIYYSQIVNDFQKGDIAEGYSVSREKKESFPLTVTSAQKNPTAFYLCASSMAGTGSGNQPQHFGDGTRLSIL.